This TCR beta chain was recorded in a study of blood T cell repertoires in COVID-19. As for the study in general: There were acute and convalescent COVID-19 samples, and they came from the United States, Italy and Spain. The analysed material was cDNA or gDNA that came from T cells, B-cell-depleted T cells, or PBMCs.

Methods used by the authors: Amplification of reference gene primers was used by the study to estimate nucleated cell counts. Clones were read by immunoSEQ multiplex PCR, and TCRdb kept only the in-frame ones, dropping some. V and J calls and clone size are as listed in that table; D and trimming were resolved from the DNA. The repertoire holds about 35,000 clones, with 65% to 85% as singletons. This CDR3 comprises 18 residues. Trimming cost V 1 base and J 4 bases; bases outside gene matches: 14. CDR1 is MGHRA, CDR2 YSYEKL, per germline. The chain is built from TRBV4-1 and TRBJ2-5, with TRBD2 matching 8 bases. Sequencing input: peripheral blood. This clonotype was sampled from a man aged 55 to 70 in a cohort sampled during active COVID-19. The CDR3 nucleotides are TGCGCCAGCAGCCAAGTGGCCTCGAGCGGGAGTATGGGAGAGACCCAGTACTTC. Protein: CASSQVASSGSMGETQYF.